This T cell receptor (beta chain) originates from a study of radiotherapy plus CTLA-4 blockade in lung cancer. Study at large: Patients showed objective responses in 18% of cases, and disease control was achieved by 31%.

Study-wide results and limits: Expansion of tumor-derived TCR clones was observed in blood after radiotherapy plus ipilimumab.

This clone was detected once. Its specificity is not known. Chemo-refractory metastatic non-small-cell lung cancer patients were treated with focal radiation plus CTLA-4 blockade with ipilimumab. TCRdb's table, derived via immunoSEQ multiplex PCR, lists solely in-frame clones and lacks some. The sample comprises about 78,000 clones, around 86% of which are singletons, and more than 2% rests with the top ten. Sequenced here: peripheral blood, sampled from a patient treated with radiotherapy plus ipilimumab. This receptor was obtained from a human donor with non-small cell lung cancer who had a partial response to radiotherapy plus ipilimumab.

CDR3 bases: TGTGCCAGCAGTGTTGAAGGGGTTAATTCACCCCTCCACTTT. Translating it yields CASSVEGVNSPLHF. The rearrangement links TRBV2 to TRBJ1-6; tentative D call: TRBD1 (5 bases). The germline gives CDR1 SNHLY, CDR2 FYNNEI. This CDR3 is built from 14 residues. The V end was cut by 4 bases, the J end by 6 bases, with 10 bases between.